The 4 T cell receptor beta chains listed next were all sequenced from one sample in a study of T cell responses to AZD1222 COVID-19 vaccine. This table comes from immunoSEQ multiplex PCR, and its TCRdb copy is limited to in-frame clones, with some not included. The sample carries around 170,000 clones, just over 90% recorded once. The source material was peripheral blood, sampled on day 0 of AZD1222 vaccination. These receptors were collected from an adult in good health.

The chain employs TRBV28 and TRBJ1-3; the D gene is possibly TRBD1 (5 bases). From germline, CDR1 is MDHEN and CDR2 SYDVKM. V dropped 3 bases and J dropped 3 bases, with 12 bases sitting between them. This CDR3 spans 15 amino acids. The CDR3 is CASSFGGMGGNTIYF. The CDR3, as DNA: TGTGCCAGCAGTTTTGGGGGGATGGGTGGAAACACCATATATTTT.

This sequence joins TRBV2 and TRBJ2-1, with 9 bases aligning to TRBD1. The CDR3 runs to 15 residues. Germline V lookup: CDR1 SNHLY, CDR2 FYNNEI. The junction had 10 bases not matched to a gene; V was cut back by 6 bases and J by 7 bases. The CDR3 loop is CASRDTGGFVNEQFF. CDR3 coding DNA: TGTGCCAGCAGGGATACAGGGGGCTTTGTTAATGAGCAGTTCTTC.

The V and J genes are TRBV28 and TRBJ1-5; unclear D gene. Germline V lookup: CDR1 MDHEN, CDR2 SYDVKM. The CDR3 has 15 amino acids. Trimming shortened V by 1 base and J by 0 bases, and 7 bases separated the two germline ends. In DNA form, the CDR3 reads TGTGCCAGCAGTTTATCCAGCTATAGCAATCAGCCCCAGCATTTT. Translating gives CASSLSSYSNQPQHF.

This chain links TRBV5-4 with TRBJ2-7; 11 nucleotides agree with TRBD1. CDR3 length equals 16 residues. After removal of 0 bases from V and 7 bases from J, the junction contained 9 bases not matched to a gene. Looked up from germline, CDR1 is SGHNT and CDR2 is YYREEE (reference sequence). Written as DNA, the CDR3 is TGTGCCAGCAGCTTGGGTCTCGGACAGGGGGCTGGGGAGCAGTACTTC. It specifies CASSLGLGQGAGEQYF.